These 25 T cell receptor beta chains were sequenced from one sample in a study of shared clonotypes between healthy human individuals. The table came from immunoSEQ multiplex PCR; TCRdb's copy has only in-frame clones and leaves some out. The sample has roughly 1,500,000 clones, around 98% seen once. Material for sequencing was naive CD4+ T cells sorted from blood. As to subset: CD45RA+ positively selected. The receptors shown here come from a young man in good health.

Details on this clone: Other nucleotide sequences in the sample specify the same CDR3. The chain has TRBV5-1 and TRBJ1-2, with 10 bases fitting TRBD1. The CDR3 consists of 14 residues. The trim removed 2 bases at V and 8 bases at J, leaving 6 bases unmatched. Germline V gene sequence: CDR1 SGHRS, CDR2 YFSETQ. The DNA of the CDR3 is TGCGCCAGCAGCTTAACAGGACAGGGGGACGGCTACACCTTC. This encodes CASSLTGQGDGYTF.

The chain uses TRBV2 and TRBJ1-4; D is ambiguous. With 11 bases removed from V and 1 base from J, the gap between germline ends came to 5 bases. This CDR3 is built from 11 residues. Germline CDR1 SNHLY, CDR2 FYNNEI. This CDR3 reads CALGTNEKLFF. As DNA, the CDR3 is TGTGCCTTGGGAACTAATGAAAAACTGTTTTTT.

This clone was detected once. The CDR3 sequence: CASSPRDITLMSGNTIYF. CDR3 coding DNA: TGTGCCAGCTCACCACGGGACATAACCCTAATGTCTGGAAACACCATATATTTT. The chain has TRBV18 and TRBJ1-3; D is perhaps TRBD1 (6 bases). Trimming removed 1 base at V and 1 base at J, with 17 bases between. This CDR3 comprises 18 residues. Germline V gene lookup returns CDR1 KGHSH and CDR2 LQKENI.

This sequence joins TRBV6-5 and TRBJ1-2, with D uncertain. From germline, CDR1 is MNHEY and CDR2 SVGAGI. The CDR3 loop spans 16 amino acids. Trimming took 0 bases from V and 4 from J, leaving 15 bases between them. CDR3: CASSYSGNTETYGYTF. CDR3 DNA sequence: TGTGCCAGCAGTTACTCTGGAAATACAGAGACCTATGGCTACACCTTC.

The chain joins TRBV6-6 to TRBJ2-5; tentatively, D is TRBD2 (6 bases). The ends were cut back, 1 base at V and 4 bases at J, with 7 bases in the middle. This CDR3 spans 13 amino acids. CDR1 is MNHNY, CDR2 SVGAGI, per germline (reference sequence). The CDR3 region has the DNA TGTGCCAGCAGTTACTTCGGGGGAGAGACCCAGTACTTC. Encoded protein: CASSYFGGETQYF.

Here the CDR3 reads CASRPASFVGEQYF. The CDR3 coding sequence is TGTGCCAGCAGACCGGCCTCCTTCGTGGGCGAGCAGTACTTC. The gene calls are TRBV28 and TRBJ2-7, with D uncertain. The CDR3 is 14 amino acids. The V end lost 6 bases, the J end lost 6 bases, and 18 bases lay between the germline ends. Germline V gene sequence: CDR1 MDHEN, CDR2 SYDVKM.

This clone was detected only once. The chain carries TRBV28 and TRBJ2-7; 9 bases agree with TRBD1. Trimming cost V 4 bases and J 4 bases; bases outside gene matches: 5. This CDR3 comprises 14 residues. In germline, CDR1 is MDHEN, CDR2 SYDVKM. CDR3 loop: CASSWDRVNYEQYF. The CDR3 nucleotides are TGTGCCAGCAGTTGGGACAGGGTAAATTACGAGCAGTACTTC.

This chain joins TRBV6-4 and TRBJ1-2; no firm D call. The CDR3 length is 11 residues. CDR1 and CDR2 from the germline V gene are MRHNA and SNTAGT. Trimming took off 8 bases at V and 4 bases at J, with 8 bases between the two ends. CDR3 sequence: CASPQVYGYTF. CDR3 nucleotides: TGTGCCAGCCCCCAAGTCTATGGCTACACCTTC.

The chain uses TRBV2 and TRBJ1-5; no definite D call. Germline CDR1 is SNHLY and CDR2 is FYNNEI. V shed 4 bases and J shed 7 bases, with 8 bases lying between them. The CDR3 extends over 12 amino acids. The chain's CDR3 is CASSGGGQPQHF. DNA for the CDR3: TGTGCCAGCAGTGGAGGCGGGCAGCCCCAGCATTTT.

The chain combines TRBV28 with TRBJ1-1; no definite D call. The CDR3 covers 13 residues. V lost 3 bases to trimming and J lost 1 base, with 6 bases between them. From germline, CDR1 is MDHEN and CDR2 SYDVKM. The chain's CDR3 is CASSFQRNTEAFF. DNA for the CDR3: TGTGCCAGCAGTTTTCAAAGGAACACTGAAGCTTTCTTT.

The chain uses TRBV6-4 and TRBJ2-3; D may be TRBD2 (6 bases). V was trimmed by 6 bases and J by 6 bases, leaving 10 bases between them. Per the germline V gene, CDR1 is MRHNA and CDR2 is SNTAGT. This CDR3 has 12 residues. CDR3 region: CASSGRGDTQYF. The CDR3 coding sequence is TGTGCCAGCAGCGGTCGGGGGGATACGCAGTATTTT.

The chain has TRBV15 and TRBJ2-7; TRBD2 is a possible D gene (6 bases). CDR3 size: 13 residues. V dropped 4 bases and J dropped 4 bases, with 11 bases sitting between them. In germline, CDR1 is LNHNV, CDR2 YYDKDF (reference sequence). The CDR3 spells CATSKDGSYEQYF. The CDR3 DNA is TGTGCCACCAGCAAAGACGGGAGTTACGAGCAGTACTTC.

CDR3 in DNA: TGCAGTGTGCTGGGGAATCAGCCCCAGCATTTT. This gives the protein CSVLGNQPQHF. The chain is built from TRBV20-1 and TRBJ1-5; D not resolved. Trimming took off 7 bases at V and 4 bases at J, with 8 bases between the two ends. CDR1 and CDR2 from the germline V gene are DFQATT and SNEGSKA (reference sequence). The CDR3 spans 11 residues.

This clone occurred once. The chain is built from TRBV4-1 and TRBJ2-3, with TRBD2 identical over 15 bases. Germline loops: CDR1 MGHRA, CDR2 YSYEKL. The CDR3 contains 17 residues. Trimming cost V 8 bases and J 1 base; bases outside gene matches: 7. This chain's CDR3 is CASDGTSGRPRTDTQYF. In nucleotides, the CDR3 is TGCGCCAGCGACGGGACTAGCGGGAGGCCACGCACAGATACGCAGTATTTT.

Points on this clone: One end of the junction varies from germline; a read error may be responsible. This chain links TRBV28 with TRBJ2-7, with D perhaps being TRBD1 or TRBD2 (5 bases each). The CDR3 is 13 amino acids. The germline CDR1 and CDR2 sequences are MDHEN and SYDVKM. In nucleotides, the CDR3 is TGTGCCGCCGAGGGACCCCCCCAGGGTTCTTTCATCTTC. It specifies CAAEGPPQGSFIF.

The chain recombines TRBV7-6 with TRBJ1-3, with D hard to call. The CDR3 spans 15 residues. Per germline, CDR1 SGHVS and CDR2 FNYEAQ. With 5 bases removed from V and 0 bases from J, the gap between germline ends came to 11 bases. The CDR3 coding sequence is TGTGCCAGCAGCCCCTACATGCCCTCTGGAAACACCATATATTTT. This gives the protein CASSPYMPSGNTIYF. The full variable domain, its missing parts supplied by reference TRBV7-6 and TRBJ1-3, is GAGVSQSPRYKVTKRGQDVALRCDPISGHVSLYWYRQALGQGPEFLTYFNYEAQQDKSGLPNDRFSAERPEGSISTLTIQRTEQRDSAMYRCASSPYMPSGNTIYFGEGSWLTVV.

The V call is TRBV7-2, the J call TRBJ2-5; 7 nucleotides line up with TRBD1. The CDR3 is 14 residues long. V was pared by 4 bases and J by 4 bases, with 6 bases of the junction left unmatched. Germline lookup yields CDR1 SGHTA and CDR2 FQGNSA. In nucleotides, the CDR3 is TGTGCCAGCAGCTCAAGACAGGGACGAGAGACCCAGTACTTC. It specifies CASSSRQGRETQYF.

The rearrangement joins TRBV6-4 to TRBJ2-3; TRBD1 aligns across 7 bases. Germline V gene lookup returns CDR1 MRHNA and CDR2 SNTAGT. J gave up 0 bases and V 6 bases, and 6 bases lay outside the gene matches. CDR3 size: 15 residues. The CDR3 protein is CASSWTGASTDTQYF. The CDR3 DNA reads TGTGCCAGCAGCTGGACAGGCGCTAGCACAGATACGCAGTATTTT.

The gene calls are TRBV5-1 and TRBJ1-3; D unclear. The V end lost 0 bases, the J end lost 0 bases, and 4 bases lay between the germline ends. CDR1 is SGHRS, CDR2 YFSETQ, per germline. The CDR3 is made up of 14 amino acids. CDR3 protein: CASSLGNSGNTIYF. DNA for the CDR3: TGCGCCAGCAGCTTGGGGAACTCTGGAAACACCATATATTTT. The full variable domain, with the rest looked up from reference TRBV5-1 and TRBJ1-3, is KAGVTQTPRYLIKTRGQQVTLSCSPISGHRSVSWYQQTPGQGLQFLFEYFSETQRNKGNFPGRFSGRQFSNSRSEMNVSTLELGDSALYLCASSLGNSGNTIYFGEGSWLTVV.

J is TRBJ2-2 and V is TRBV11-1; 7 nucleotides line up with TRBD1. The germline gives CDR1 SGHAT, CDR2 FQDESV (reference sequence). Unmatched junction bases numbered 2, after V lost 6 bases and J lost 1 base. This CDR3 region has 14 residues. The CDR3 loop reads CASRWDRNTGELFF. Written as DNA, the CDR3 is TGTGCCAGCAGGTGGGACAGGAACACCGGGGAGCTGTTTTTT.

The J gene is TRBJ1-4, the V gene TRBV18; TRBD1 might be the D (5 bases). The CDR3 extends over 14 amino acids. V gave up 3 bases and J gave up 5 bases, with 10 bases separating them. CDR1 is KGHSH and CDR2 is LQKENI in the germline V gene. The CDR3: CASSPGPGNEKLFF. CDR3 bases: TGTGCCAGCTCACCGGGGCCAGGCAATGAAAAACTGTTTTTT.

The chain recombines TRBV6-4 with TRBJ2-7, with D tentatively TRBD2 (5 bases). CDR3 length: 13 amino acids. V shed 6 bases and J shed 6 bases, with 15 bases lying between them. CDR1 is MRHNA, CDR2 SNTAGT, per germline. The CDR3 reads CASSPRAGGEQYF. DNA of the CDR3: TGTGCCAGCAGCCCTAGGGCGGGCGGCGAGCAGTACTTC.

This rearrangement joins TRBV2 to TRBJ2-2, with a possible D match to TRBD2 (5 bases). V was shortened by 4 bases and J by 8 bases, with 11 bases between the two germline ends. The CDR3 totals 13 residues. Germline-derived CDR1 and CDR2 are SNHLY and FYNNEI. CDR3 sequence: CASSGGAGGELFF. The CDR3 coding sequence is TGTGCCAGCAGTGGGGGAGCTGGTGGGGAGCTGTTTTTT. Variable domain in full (rest from reference TRBV2 and TRBJ2-2): EPEVTQTPSHQVTQMGQEVILRCVPISNHLYFYWYRQILGQKVEFLVSFYNNEISEKSEIFDDQFSVERPDGSNFTLKIRSTKLEDSAMYFCASSGGAGGELFFGEGSRLTVL.

This chain's CDR3 is CAISDPARGQGVSEAFF. Here the CDR3 DNA reads TGTGCCATCAGTGACCCCGCGCGAGGACAGGGAGTTTCTGAAGCTTTCTTT. The genes are TRBV10-3 and TRBJ1-1, with 8 bases fitting TRBD1. The CDR3 runs to 17 residues. The junction had 15 bases not matched to a gene; V was cut back by 3 bases and J by 6 bases. Germline loops: CDR1 ENHRY, CDR2 SYGVKD.

The rearrangement joins TRBV5-5 to TRBJ2-7; a weak D match, TRBD2 (6 bases). Germline-derived CDR1 and CDR2 are SGHKS and YYEKEE (reference sequence). V was shortened by 0 bases and J by 6 bases, with 16 bases between the two germline ends. This CDR3 spans 15 amino acids. The CDR3 coding sequence is TGTGCCAGCAGCTTGGGGGAAACTAGCTTACGCGAGCAGTACTTC. Translated: CASSLGETSLREQYF.